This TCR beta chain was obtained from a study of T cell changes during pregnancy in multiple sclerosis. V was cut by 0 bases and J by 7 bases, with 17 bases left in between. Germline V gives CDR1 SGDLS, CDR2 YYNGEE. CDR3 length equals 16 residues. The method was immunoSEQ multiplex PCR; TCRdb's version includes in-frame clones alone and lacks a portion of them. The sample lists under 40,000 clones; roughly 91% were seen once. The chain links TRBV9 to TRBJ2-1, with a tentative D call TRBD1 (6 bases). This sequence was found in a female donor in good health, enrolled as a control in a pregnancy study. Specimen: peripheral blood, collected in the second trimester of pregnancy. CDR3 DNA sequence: TGTGCCAGCAGCGTAGCAGGGGCCGGAGTGTGGAATGAGCAGTTCTTC. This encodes CASSVAGAGVWNEQFF.